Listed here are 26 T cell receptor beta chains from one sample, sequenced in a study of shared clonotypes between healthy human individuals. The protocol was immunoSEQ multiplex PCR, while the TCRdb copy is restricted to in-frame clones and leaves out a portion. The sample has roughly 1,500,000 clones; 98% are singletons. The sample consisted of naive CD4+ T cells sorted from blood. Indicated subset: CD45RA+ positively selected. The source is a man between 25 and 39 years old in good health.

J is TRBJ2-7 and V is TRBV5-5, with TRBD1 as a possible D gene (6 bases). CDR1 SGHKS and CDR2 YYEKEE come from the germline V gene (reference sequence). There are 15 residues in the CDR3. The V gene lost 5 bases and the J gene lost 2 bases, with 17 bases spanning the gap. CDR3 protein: CASSSSARTAYEQYF. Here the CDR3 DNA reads TGTGCCAGCAGTTCATCCGCGCGGACAGCCTACGAGCAGTACTTC.

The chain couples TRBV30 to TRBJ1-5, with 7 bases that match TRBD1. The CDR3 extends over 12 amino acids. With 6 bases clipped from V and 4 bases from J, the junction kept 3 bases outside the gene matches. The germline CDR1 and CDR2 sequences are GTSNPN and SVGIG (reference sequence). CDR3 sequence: CACQGGNQPQHF. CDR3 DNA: TGTGCCTGCCAGGGGGGGAATCAGCCCCAGCATTTT.

The CDR3 coding sequence is TGCGCCAGCAGTCAAGTAAGCTCTAATGAAAAACTGTTTTTT. Protein: CASSQVSSNEKLFF. The chain links TRBV5-1 to TRBJ1-4; D unclear. CDR1 is SGHRS and CDR2 is YFSETQ in the germline V gene. The CDR3 covers 14 residues. With 5 bases removed from V and 3 bases from J, the gap between germline ends came to 11 bases.

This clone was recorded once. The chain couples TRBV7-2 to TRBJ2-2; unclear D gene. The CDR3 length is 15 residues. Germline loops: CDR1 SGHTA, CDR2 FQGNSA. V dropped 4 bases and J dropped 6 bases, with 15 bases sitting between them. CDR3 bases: TGTGCCAGCAGCTCGAGCTTAGGAGTGGCCGGGGAGCTGTTTTTT. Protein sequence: CASSSSLGVAGELFF. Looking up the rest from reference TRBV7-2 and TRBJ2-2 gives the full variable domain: GAGVSQSPSNKVTEKGKDVELRCDPISGHTALYWYRQSLGQGLEFLIYFQGNSAPDKSGLPSDRFSAERTGGSVSTLTIQRTQQEDSAVYLCASSSSLGVAGELFFGEGSRLTVL.

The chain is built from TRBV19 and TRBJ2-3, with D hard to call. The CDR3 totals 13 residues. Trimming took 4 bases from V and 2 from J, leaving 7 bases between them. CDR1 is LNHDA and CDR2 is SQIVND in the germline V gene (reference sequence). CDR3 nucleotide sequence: TGTGCCAGTAGTAACGACCACACAGATACGCAGTATTTT. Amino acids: CASSNDHTDTQYF.

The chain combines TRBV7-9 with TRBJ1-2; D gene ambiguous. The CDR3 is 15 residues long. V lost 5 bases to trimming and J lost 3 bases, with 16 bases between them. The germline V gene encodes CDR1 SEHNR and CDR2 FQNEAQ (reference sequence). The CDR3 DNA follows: TGTGCCAGCAGCCCCCCCATTACGTTGGACTATGGCTACACCTTC. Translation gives CASSPPITLDYGYTF.

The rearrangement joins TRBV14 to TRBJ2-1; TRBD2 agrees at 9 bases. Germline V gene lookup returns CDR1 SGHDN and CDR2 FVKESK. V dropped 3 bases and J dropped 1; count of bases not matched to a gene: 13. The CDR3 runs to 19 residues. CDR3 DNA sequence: TGTGCCAGCAGCCATCCCCAAGGGGCTAGCGGGGCATCCTACAATGAGCAGTTCTTC. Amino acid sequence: CASSHPQGASGASYNEQFF. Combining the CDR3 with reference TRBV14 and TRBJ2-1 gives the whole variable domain EAGVTQFPSHSVIEKGQTVTLRCDPISGHDNLYWYRRVMGKEIKFLLHFVKESKQDESGMPNNRFLAERTGGTYSTLKVQPAELEDSGVYFCASSHPQGASGASYNEQFFGPGTRLTVL.

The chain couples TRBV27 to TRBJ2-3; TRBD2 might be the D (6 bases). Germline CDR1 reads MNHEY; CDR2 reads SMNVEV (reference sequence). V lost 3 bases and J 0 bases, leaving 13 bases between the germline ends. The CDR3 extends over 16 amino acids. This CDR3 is CASSFRGEKSTDTQYF. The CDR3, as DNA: TGTGCCAGCAGTTTCCGCGGGGAGAAGAGCACAGATACGCAGTATTTT.

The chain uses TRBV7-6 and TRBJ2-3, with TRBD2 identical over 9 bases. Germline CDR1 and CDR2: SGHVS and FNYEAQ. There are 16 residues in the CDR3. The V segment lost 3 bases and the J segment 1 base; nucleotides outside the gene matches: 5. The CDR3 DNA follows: TGTGCCAGCAGCTTGGAAGTAGCGGGAGGCACAGATACGCAGTATTTT. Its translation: CASSLEVAGGTDTQYF.

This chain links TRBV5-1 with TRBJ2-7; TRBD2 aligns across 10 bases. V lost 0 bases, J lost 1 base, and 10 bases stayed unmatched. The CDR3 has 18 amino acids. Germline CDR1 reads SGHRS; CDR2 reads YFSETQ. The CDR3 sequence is CASSLVLASGRSSYEQYF. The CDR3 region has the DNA TGCGCCAGCAGCTTGGTTTTGGCTAGCGGGAGAAGTTCCTACGAGCAGTACTTC.

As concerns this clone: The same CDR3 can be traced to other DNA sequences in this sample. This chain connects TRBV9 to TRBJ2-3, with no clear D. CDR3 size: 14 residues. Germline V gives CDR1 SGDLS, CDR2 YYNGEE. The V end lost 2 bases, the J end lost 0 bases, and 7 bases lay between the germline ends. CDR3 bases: TGTGCCAGCAGCGTTCGTACTAGCACAGATACGCAGTATTTT. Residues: CASSVRTSTDTQYF.

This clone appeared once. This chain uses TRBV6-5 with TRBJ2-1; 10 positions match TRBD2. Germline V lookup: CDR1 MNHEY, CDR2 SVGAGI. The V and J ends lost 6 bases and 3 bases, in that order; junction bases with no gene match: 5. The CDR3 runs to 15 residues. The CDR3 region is CASRKREGLYNEQFF. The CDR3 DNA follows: TGTGCCAGCAGGAAGCGGGAGGGACTCTACAATGAGCAGTTCTTC.

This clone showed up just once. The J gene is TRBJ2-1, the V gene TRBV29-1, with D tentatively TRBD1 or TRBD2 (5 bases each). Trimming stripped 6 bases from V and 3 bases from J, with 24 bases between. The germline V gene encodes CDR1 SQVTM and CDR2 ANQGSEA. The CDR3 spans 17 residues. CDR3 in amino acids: CSVRGARGPTFYNEQFF. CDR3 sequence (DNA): TGCAGCGTACGCGGTGCCCGGGGACCGACCTTCTACAATGAGCAGTTCTTC.

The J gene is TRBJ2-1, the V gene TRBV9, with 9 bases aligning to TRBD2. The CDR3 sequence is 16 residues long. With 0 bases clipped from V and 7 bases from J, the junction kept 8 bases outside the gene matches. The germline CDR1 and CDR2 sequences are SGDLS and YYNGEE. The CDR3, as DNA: TGTGCCAGCAGCGTAGACGGCGGGAGGGCCGGTAATGAGCAGTTCTTC. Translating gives CASSVDGGRAGNEQFF.

The CDR3 region is CSVDLLAGGPRGSYNEQFF. The DNA of the CDR3 is TGCAGCGTTGACCTTCTAGCGGGAGGGCCAAGAGGATCCTACAATGAGCAGTTCTTC. J is TRBJ2-1 and V is TRBV29-1; TRBD2 agrees at 12 bases. Losses at the gene ends were 3 bases for V and 1 base for J; bases not matched to a gene: 13. This CDR3 has 19 residues. Germline V gene lookup returns CDR1 SQVTM and CDR2 ANQGSEA.

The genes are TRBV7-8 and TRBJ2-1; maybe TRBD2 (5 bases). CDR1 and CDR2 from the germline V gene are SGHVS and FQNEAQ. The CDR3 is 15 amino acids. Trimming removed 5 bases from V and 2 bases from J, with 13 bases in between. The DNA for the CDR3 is TGTGCCAGCAGCCCCGGGCGGGCCACCTACAATGAGCAGTTCTTC. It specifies CASSPGRATYNEQFF. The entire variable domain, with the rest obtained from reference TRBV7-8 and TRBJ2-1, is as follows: GAGVSQSPRYKVAKRGQDVALRCDPISGHVSLFWYQQALGQGPEFLTYFQNEAQLDKSGLPSDRFFAERPEGSVSTLKIQRTQQEDSAVYLCASSPGRATYNEQFFGPGTRLTVL.

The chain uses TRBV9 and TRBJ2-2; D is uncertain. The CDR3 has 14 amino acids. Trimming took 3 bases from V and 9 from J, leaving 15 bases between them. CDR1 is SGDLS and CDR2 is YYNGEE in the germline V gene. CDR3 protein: CASSGSSRGRELFF. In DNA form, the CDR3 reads TGTGCCAGCAGCGGATCGAGTCGAGGCAGGGAGCTGTTTTTT.

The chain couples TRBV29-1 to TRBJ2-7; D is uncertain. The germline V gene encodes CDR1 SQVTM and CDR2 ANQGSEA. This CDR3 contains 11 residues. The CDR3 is CSLSNGYEQYF. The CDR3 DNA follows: TGCAGTTTATCAAACGGCTACGAGCAGTACTTC.

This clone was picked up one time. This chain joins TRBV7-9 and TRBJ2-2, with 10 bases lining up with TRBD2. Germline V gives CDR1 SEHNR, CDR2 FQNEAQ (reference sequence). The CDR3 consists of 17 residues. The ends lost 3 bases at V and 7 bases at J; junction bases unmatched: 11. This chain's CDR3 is CASSFTATSGRGGELFF. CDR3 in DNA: TGTGCCAGCAGCTTTACCGCGACTAGCGGGCGAGGCGGGGAGCTGTTTTTT.

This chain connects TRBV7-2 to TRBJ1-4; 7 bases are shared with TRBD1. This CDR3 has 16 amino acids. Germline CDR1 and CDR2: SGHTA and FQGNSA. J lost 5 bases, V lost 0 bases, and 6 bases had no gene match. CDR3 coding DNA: TGTGCCAGCAGCTTAGCGCCGGGACAGCCAAATGAAAAACTGTTTTTT. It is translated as CASSLAPGQPNEKLFF.

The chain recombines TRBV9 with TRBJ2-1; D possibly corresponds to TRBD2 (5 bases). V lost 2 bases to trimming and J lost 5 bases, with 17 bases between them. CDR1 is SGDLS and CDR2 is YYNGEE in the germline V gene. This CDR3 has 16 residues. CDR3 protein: CASSVGLQLPDNEQFF. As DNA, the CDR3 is TGTGCCAGCAGCGTTGGACTCCAACTGCCCGACAATGAGCAGTTCTTC.

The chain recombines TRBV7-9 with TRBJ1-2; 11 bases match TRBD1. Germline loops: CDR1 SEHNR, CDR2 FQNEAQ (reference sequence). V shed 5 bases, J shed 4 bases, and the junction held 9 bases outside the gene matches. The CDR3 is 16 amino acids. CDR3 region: CASSTGTGGRSYGYTF. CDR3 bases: TGTGCCAGCAGCACCGGGACAGGGGGGCGATCCTATGGCTACACCTTC.

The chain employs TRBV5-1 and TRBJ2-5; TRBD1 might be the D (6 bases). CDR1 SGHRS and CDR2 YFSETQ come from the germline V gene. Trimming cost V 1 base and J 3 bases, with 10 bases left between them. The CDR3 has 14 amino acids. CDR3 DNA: TGCGCCAGCAGCTTGCGGACAGCTAAAGAGACCCAGTACTTC. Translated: CASSLRTAKETQYF.

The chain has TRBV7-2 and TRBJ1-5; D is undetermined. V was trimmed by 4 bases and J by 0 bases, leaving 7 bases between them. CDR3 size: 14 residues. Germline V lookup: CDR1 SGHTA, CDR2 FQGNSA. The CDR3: CASSSGISNQPQHF. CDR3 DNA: TGTGCCAGCAGCTCGGGAATTAGCAATCAGCCCCAGCATTTT.

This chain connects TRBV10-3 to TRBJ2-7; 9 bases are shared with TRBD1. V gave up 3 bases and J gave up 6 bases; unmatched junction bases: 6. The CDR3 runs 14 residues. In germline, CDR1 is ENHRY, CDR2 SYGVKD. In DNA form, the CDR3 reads TGTGCCATCAGTGAAAGAGGACAGGGGAGCGAGCAGTACTTC. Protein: CAISERGQGSEQYF.

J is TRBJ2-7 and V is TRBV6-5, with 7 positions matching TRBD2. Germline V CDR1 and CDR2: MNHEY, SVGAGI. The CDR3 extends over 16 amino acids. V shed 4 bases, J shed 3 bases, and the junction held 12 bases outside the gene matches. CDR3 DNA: TGTGCCAGCAGTTTAATAGCGGGCGGGAACCGCTACGAGCAGTACTTC. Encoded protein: CASSLIAGGNRYEQYF.